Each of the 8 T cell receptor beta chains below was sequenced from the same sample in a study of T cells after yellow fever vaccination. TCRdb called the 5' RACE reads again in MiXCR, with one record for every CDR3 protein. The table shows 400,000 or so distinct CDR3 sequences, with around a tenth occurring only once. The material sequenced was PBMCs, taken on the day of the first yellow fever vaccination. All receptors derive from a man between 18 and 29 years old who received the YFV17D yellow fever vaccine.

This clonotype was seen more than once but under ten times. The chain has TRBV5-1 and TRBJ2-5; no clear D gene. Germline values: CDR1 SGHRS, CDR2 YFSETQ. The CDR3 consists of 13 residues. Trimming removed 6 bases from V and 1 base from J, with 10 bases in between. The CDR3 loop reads CASTIQSQETQYF. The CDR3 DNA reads TGCGCCAGCACCATTCAGAGCCAAGAGACCCAGTACTTC.

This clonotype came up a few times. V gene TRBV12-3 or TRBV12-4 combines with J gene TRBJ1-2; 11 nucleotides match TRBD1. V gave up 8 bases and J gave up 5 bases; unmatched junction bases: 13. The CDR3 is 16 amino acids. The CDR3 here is CASGSSTGTGGYGYTF. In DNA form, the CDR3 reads TGTGCCAGCGGGTCTTCGACCGGGACAGGGGGGTATGGCTACACCTTC.

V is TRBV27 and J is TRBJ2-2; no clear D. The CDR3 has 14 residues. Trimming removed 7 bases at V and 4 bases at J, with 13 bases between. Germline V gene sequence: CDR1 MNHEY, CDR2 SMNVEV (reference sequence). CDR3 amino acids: CASTQQNPTGELFF. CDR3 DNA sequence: TGTGCCAGCACCCAACAGAACCCCACCGGGGAGCTGTTTTTT.

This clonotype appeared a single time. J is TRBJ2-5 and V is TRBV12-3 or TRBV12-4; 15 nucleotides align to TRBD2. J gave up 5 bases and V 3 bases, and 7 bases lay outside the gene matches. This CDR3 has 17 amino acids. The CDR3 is CASSFGTSGGTGETQYF. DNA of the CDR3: TGTGCCAGCAGTTTCGGGACTAGCGGGGGGACCGGGGAGACCCAGTACTTC.

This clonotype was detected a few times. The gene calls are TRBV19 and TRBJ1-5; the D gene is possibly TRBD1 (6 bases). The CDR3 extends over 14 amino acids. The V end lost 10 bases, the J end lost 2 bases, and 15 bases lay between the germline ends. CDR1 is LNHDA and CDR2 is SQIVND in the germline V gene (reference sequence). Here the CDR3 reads CATKGGGGNQPQHF. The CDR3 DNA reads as TGTGCCACCAAGGGGGGAGGGGGCAATCAGCCCCAGCATTTT.

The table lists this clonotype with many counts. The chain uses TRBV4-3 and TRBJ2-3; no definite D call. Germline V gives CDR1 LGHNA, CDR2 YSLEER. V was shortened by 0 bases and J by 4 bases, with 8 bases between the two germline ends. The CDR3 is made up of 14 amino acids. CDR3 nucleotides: TGCGCCAGCAGCCAAGAAACCTGGGCAGATACGCAGTATTTT. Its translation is CASSQETWADTQYF.

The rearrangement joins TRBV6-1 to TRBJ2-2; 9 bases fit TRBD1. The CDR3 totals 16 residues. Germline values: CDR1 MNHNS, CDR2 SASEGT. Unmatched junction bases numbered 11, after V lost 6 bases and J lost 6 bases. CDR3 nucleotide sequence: TGTGCCAGCAGCCAAAAAGCGGGACAGGGTTCCGGGGAGCTGTTTTTT. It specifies CASSQKAGQGSGELFF.

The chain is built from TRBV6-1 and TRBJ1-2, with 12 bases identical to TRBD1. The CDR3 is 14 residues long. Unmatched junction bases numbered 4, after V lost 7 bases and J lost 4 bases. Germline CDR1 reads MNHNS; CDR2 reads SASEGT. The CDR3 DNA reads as TGTGCCAGCACCAGGGACAGGGGGCCCTATGGCTACACCTTC. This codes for CASTRDRGPYGYTF.